Below, 9 T cell receptor beta chains from the same sample are listed, as sequenced in a study of molecular identifiers for immune sequencing clone quantification (dated by TCRdb to the late 2010s). To prepare the library, PCR was applied. The reads were generated on an Illumina MiSeq. TCRdb itself trimmed the public reads at Q25 with fastp, ran MiXCR and retained productive beta chains. One record per CDR3 amino acid sequence lists the most common genes and DNA. Counted in this sample were 38,000 or so distinct CDR3 sequences; about 18% of them appeared once. Together, the top ten hold about 6.2% of the sample. The sequenced material came from naive CD8+ T cells from blood, with Jurkat cell RNA spiked in. In the paper's terms, the cell subset or site label means: FACS-sorted CD8+CD4-CCR7+CD45RA+ naive T cells. The receptors were sampled from a human donor in good health. Some libraries in this study had Jurkat cell RNA spiked in.

This clonotype appeared many times. This chain connects TRBV12-3 or TRBV12-4 to TRBJ2-6; D is ambiguous. The CDR3 runs to 17 residues. V was trimmed by 0 bases and J by 3 bases, leaving 12 bases between them. The CDR3 here is CASSLAVSGFGANVLTF. CDR3 bases: TGTGCCAGCAGTTTAGCGGTTTCAGGATTTGGGGCCAACGTCCTGACTTTC.

V is TRBV28 and J is TRBJ2-7; D remains ambiguous. Trimming cost V 6 bases and J 3 bases, with 12 bases left between them. The CDR3 consists of 13 residues. Germline loops: CDR1 MDHEN, CDR2 SYDVKM. The CDR3: CASSSTALYEQYF. CDR3 nucleotides: TGTGCCAGCAGCTCCACGGCCCTCTACGAGCAGTACTTC. Full variable domain (missing parts from reference TRBV28 and TRBJ2-7): DVKVTQSSRYLVKRTGEKVFLECVQDMDHENMFWYRQDPGLGLRLIYFSYDVKMKEKGDIPEGYSVSREKKERFSLILESASTNQTSMYLCASSSTALYEQYFGPGTRLTVT.

This clonotype was recorded many times. The chain links TRBV29-1 to TRBJ2-3; unclear D gene. The CDR3 has 14 amino acids. V was trimmed by 7 bases and J by 0 bases, leaving 14 bases between them. In germline, CDR1 is SQVTM, CDR2 ANQGSEA. CDR3 loop: CSALGFPSTDTQYF. CDR3 nucleotide sequence: TGCAGCGCTCTAGGATTCCCCAGCACAGATACGCAGTATTTT.

This clonotype was picked up many times. This chain uses TRBV9 with TRBJ1-1, with a possible D match to TRBD1 (5 bases). Germline V gives CDR1 SGDLS, CDR2 YYNGEE. V dropped 4 bases and J dropped 3 bases, with 19 bases sitting between them. The CDR3 covers 16 residues. The CDR3 region has the DNA TGTGCCAGCAGCCCCCCAGGTCAGGGAGGGGACACTGAAGCTTTCTTT. Residues: CASSPPGQGGDTEAFF.

This chain uses TRBV7-9 with TRBJ2-3, with unresolved D. Between the trimmed V and J ends, which lost 1 base and 2 bases, there was a span of 13 bases. The CDR3 extends over 16 amino acids. Per the germline V gene, CDR1 is SEHNR and CDR2 is FQNEAQ (reference sequence). For the CDR3, the DNA is TGTGCCAGCAGCTTAGGACCGCCCACTACCACAGATACGCAGTATTTT. Residues: CASSLGPPTTTDTQYF.

This clonotype has only a few counts. The chain has TRBV13 and TRBJ2-7; perhaps TRBD1 as D (5 bases). The CDR3 runs 13 residues. Germline V gene data show CDR1 as PRHDT and CDR2 as FYEKMQ (reference sequence). Trimming removed 1 base at V and 6 bases at J, with 10 bases between. The CDR3 reads CASSLARVGEQYF. CDR3 coding DNA: TGTGCCAGCAGCTTAGCCAGGGTGGGCGAGCAGTACTTC.

The J gene is TRBJ2-7, the V gene TRBV28; 8 bases agree with TRBD2. Trimming cost V 5 bases and J 3 bases; bases outside gene matches: 12. The length of the CDR3 is 16 residues. Per germline, CDR1 MDHEN and CDR2 SYDVKM. The CDR3 sequence: CASSMGIGRALYEQYF. CDR3 nucleotide sequence: TGTGCCAGCAGTATGGGAATCGGGAGGGCCCTCTACGAGCAGTACTTC.

This clonotype was seen ten or more times. The V and J genes are TRBV3-1 and TRBJ2-1; the match to TRBD2 covers 11 bases. This CDR3 is built from 14 residues. Germline trimming cut 3 bases from V and 7 bases from J; bases unmatched to any gene: 2. CDR1 LGHDT and CDR2 YNNKEL come from the germline V gene (reference sequence). The CDR3 region has the DNA TGTGCCAGCAGCCATACTAGCGGGAGAAATGAGCAGTTCTTC. Its protein product is CASSHTSGRNEQFF.

This clonotype was counted many times. This rearrangement joins TRBV19 to TRBJ2-1, with 14 bases matching TRBD2. This CDR3 has 19 residues. Germline lookup yields CDR1 LNHDA and CDR2 SQIVND (reference sequence). V lost 1 base to trimming and J lost 1 base; unmatched junction nucleotides: 6. CDR3 bases: TGTGCCAGTAGTATAGCGGCCGGACTAGCGGGAGGTTCCTACAATGAGCAGTTCTTC. Amino acids: CASSIAAGLAGGSYNEQFF.